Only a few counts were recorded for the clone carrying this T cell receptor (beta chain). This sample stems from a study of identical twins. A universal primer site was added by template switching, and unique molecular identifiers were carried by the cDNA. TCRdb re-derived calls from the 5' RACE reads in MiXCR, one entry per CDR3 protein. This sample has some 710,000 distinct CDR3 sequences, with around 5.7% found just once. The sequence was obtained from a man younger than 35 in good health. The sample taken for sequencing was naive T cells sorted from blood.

CDR3 DNA sequence: TGCAGTGCTAGAGTCAGGCAGGGGAGTGGCTACACCTTC. It codes for CSARVRQGSGYTF. The chain uses TRBV20-1 and TRBJ1-2; D perhaps matches TRBD1 (6 bases). Germline CDR1 DFQATT, CDR2 SNEGSKA (reference sequence). The CDR3 spans 13 residues. The V end lost 1 base, the J end lost 7 bases, and 13 bases lay between the germline ends.